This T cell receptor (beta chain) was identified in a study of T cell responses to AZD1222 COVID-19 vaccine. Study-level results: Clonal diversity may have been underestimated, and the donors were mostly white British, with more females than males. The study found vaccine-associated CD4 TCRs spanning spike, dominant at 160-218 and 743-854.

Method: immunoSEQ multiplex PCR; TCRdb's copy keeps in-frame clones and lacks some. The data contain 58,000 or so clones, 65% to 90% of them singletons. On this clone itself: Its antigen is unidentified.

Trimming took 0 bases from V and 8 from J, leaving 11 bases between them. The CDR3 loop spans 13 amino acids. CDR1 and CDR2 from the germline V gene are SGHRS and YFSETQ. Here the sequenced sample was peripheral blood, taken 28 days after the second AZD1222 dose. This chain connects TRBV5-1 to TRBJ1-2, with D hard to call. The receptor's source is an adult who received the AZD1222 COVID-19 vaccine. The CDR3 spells CASSLVPEDGYTF. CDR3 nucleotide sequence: TGCGCCAGCAGCTTGGTTCCCGAGGACGGCTACACCTTC.